This TCR beta chain comes out of a study of breast tumors, draining lymph nodes, adjacent tissues. Study-wide results and caveats: Compared with lymph nodes, tumors were less diverse; compared with nontumor tissue, more.

TCRdb reprocessed the multiplex PCR reads via MiXCR and lists one record per CDR3 protein. Among about 180,000 distinct CDR3 sequences listed, around a third were seen once. V shed 4 bases and J shed 2 bases, with 12 bases lying between them. Germline-derived CDR1 and CDR2 are SGHNT and YYREEE (reference sequence). This CDR3 has 14 amino acids. Samples came from axillary lymph nodes draining the breast cancer. Concerning this clonotype: Its target is not known.

J is TRBJ1-1 and V is TRBV5-4; unclear D gene. The source is a female donor with breast cancer. Some clones in this sample may be carry-over from other donors' samples. The sample comprised axillary lymph node tissue. For the CDR3, the DNA is TGTGCCAGCAGCCCCACGGGAGGAAACACTGAAGCTTTCTTT. Protein product: CASSPTGGNTEAFF.